This T cell receptor (beta chain) emerged from a study of blood T cell repertoires in COVID-19. On the study more broadly: There were acute and convalescent COVID-19 samples, and they came from the United States, Italy and Spain. Sources were T cells, B-cell-depleted T cells, or PBMCs; the material itself was cDNA or gDNA.

The length of the CDR3 is 15 residues. J was trimmed by 4 bases and V by 8 bases; bases with no gene match: 14. In germline, CDR1 is MNHEY, CDR2 SVGAGI. Per the study methods: From reference gene primer amplification, estimates of nucleated cell counts were derived. Clones were read by immunoSEQ multiplex PCR, and TCRdb kept only the in-frame ones, dropping some. That table gives V, J and clone size, and the DNA gave D and trimming. The table has about 220,000 clones, around 90% seen once. V gene TRBV6-5 combines with J gene TRBJ2-7, with 7 bases aligning to TRBD1. This receptor was taken from a woman aged 30 to 39 who had recovered from COVID-19. The sample taken for sequencing was PBMCs or T cells enriched from blood (not recorded which). The CDR3 sequence: CASSEGVTGLYEQYF. The CDR3 DNA reads as TGTGCCAGCTCCGAGGGGGTGACAGGGTTATACGAGCAGTACTTC.